This entry lists 4 T cell receptor beta chains sequenced from one sample in a study of patients and donors after allogeneic stem cell transplantation. TCRdb re-called the RT-PCR reads through MiXCR, storing one row per CDR3 protein. The sample records around 200,000 distinct CDR3 sequences, roughly 38% being singletons. The sequenced sample was blood, either unsorted or a sorted T cell fraction (not recorded which). Every receptor here comes from a human donor who was either an allogeneic HSCT recipient or a stem cell or donor lymphocyte infusion donor (not recorded which). It is not recorded whose cells these are; they may come from a transplant donor.

This chain uses TRBV20-1 with TRBJ1-5, with unresolved D. This CDR3 comprises 13 residues. The ends were cut back, 5 bases at V and 6 bases at J, with 14 bases in the middle. From germline, CDR1 is DFQATT and CDR2 SNEGSKA (reference sequence). The CDR3: CSARRQMGQPQHF. CDR3 bases: TGCAGTGCTCGGCGGCAGATGGGTCAGCCCCAGCATTTT.

The rearrangement joins TRBV19 to TRBJ1-1; unclear D gene. Germline-derived CDR1 and CDR2 are LNHDA and SQIVND (reference sequence). The CDR3 is made up of 15 amino acids. Trimming pared 3 bases from V and 5 bases from J, leaving 16 bases between. Written as DNA, the CDR3 is TGTGCCAGTAGTATTGTGAGGGCGAGAGATACTGAAGCTTTCTTT. Amino acids: CASSIVRARDTEAFF.

This clonotype was seen a handful of times. The chain recombines TRBV29-1 with TRBJ1-1, with D unclear. V lost 5 bases, J lost 4 bases, and 17 bases lay in between. This CDR3 has 14 residues. Germline CDR1 SQVTM, CDR2 ANQGSEA. The CDR3 spells CSVCFGPFRTEAFF. DNA of the CDR3: TGCAGCGTTTGTTTCGGGCCCTTCCGCACTGAAGCTTTCTTT.

This clonotype showed up just a few times. The J gene is TRBJ1-3, the V gene TRBV11-1, with D possibly TRBD1 on 6 matching bases. Germline loops: CDR1 SGHAT, CDR2 FQDESV (reference sequence). V lost 3 bases and J lost 0, with 12 bases in between. This CDR3 is 16 amino acids long. The CDR3 sequence is CASSFGTKISGNTIYF. CDR3 nucleotides: TGTGCCAGCAGCTTCGGGACAAAGATCTCTGGAAACACCATATATTTT.